The clone carrying this TCR beta chain has just a few counts. Its antigen is as yet unknown. Looked up from germline, CDR1 is SGHRS and CDR2 is YFSETQ. V lost 3 bases to trimming and J lost 2 bases, with 12 bases between them. CDR3 length: 15 residues. This entry is derived from a study of regulatory T cells in long-lasting Graves disease. Study observations and caveats: Researchers examined only peripheral blood and not thyroid tissue.

Time point of the sample: newly diagnosed GD, antithyroid drugs for less than 3 months. Generation of the TCR library employed RNA extracted from PBMCs. Building of the TCR beta libraries involved iRepertoire HTBI primers and Arm-PCR of CDR3 regions. TCRdb reprocessed the multiplex PCR reads with MiXCR, giving one entry per CDR3 protein. The repertoire holds around 320,000 distinct CDR3 sequences, 15% to 20% seen once, with 25% to 30% in the top ten. These data were also reused for a study on T cells in Graves' hyperthyroidism and ophthalmopathy.

This TCR derives from a man aged 35 to 55 with Graves disease. Here the sequenced sample was peripheral blood mononuclear cells (PBMCs), taken at new diagnosis, from a patient treated with antithyroid drugs. This sequence joins TRBV5-1 and TRBJ1-3; perhaps TRBD1 as D (5 bases). The CDR3 DNA reads TGCGCCAGCAGCTCGGGCAGGGCAACTGGAAACACCATATATTTT. It codes for CASSSGRATGNTIYF.